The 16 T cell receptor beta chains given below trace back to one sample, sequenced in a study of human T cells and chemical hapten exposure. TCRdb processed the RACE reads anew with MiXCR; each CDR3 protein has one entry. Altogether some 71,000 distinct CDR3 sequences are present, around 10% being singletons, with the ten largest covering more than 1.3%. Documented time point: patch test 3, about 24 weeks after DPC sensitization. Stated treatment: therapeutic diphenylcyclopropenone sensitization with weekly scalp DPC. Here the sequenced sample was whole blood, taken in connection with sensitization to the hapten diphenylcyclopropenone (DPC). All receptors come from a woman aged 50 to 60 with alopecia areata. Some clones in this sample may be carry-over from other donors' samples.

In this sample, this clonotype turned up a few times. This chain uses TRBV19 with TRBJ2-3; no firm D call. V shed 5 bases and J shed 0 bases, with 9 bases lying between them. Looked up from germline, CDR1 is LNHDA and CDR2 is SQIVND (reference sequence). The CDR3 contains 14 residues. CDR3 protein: CASSEDGSTDTQYF. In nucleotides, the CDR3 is TGTGCCAGTAGTGAGGACGGGAGCACAGATACGCAGTATTTT.

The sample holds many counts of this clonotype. CDR3 DNA: TGCAGTGCTAGAACCGCTAGCGGGGGTCGTGAGCAGTTCTTC. This codes for CSARTASGGREQFF. The chain joins TRBV20-1 to TRBJ2-1; TRBD2 agrees at 10 bases. Germline V gene data show CDR1 as DFQATT and CDR2 as SNEGSKA (reference sequence). This CDR3 has 14 residues. J was trimmed by 9 bases and V by 2 bases; bases with no gene match: 7.

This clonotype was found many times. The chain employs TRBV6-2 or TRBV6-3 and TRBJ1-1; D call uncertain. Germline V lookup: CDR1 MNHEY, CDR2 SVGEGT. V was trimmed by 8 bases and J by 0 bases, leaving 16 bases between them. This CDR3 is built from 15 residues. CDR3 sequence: CASSGRSGMNTEAFF. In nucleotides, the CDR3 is TGTGCCAGCTCCGGGAGATCCGGAATGAACACTGAAGCTTTCTTT.

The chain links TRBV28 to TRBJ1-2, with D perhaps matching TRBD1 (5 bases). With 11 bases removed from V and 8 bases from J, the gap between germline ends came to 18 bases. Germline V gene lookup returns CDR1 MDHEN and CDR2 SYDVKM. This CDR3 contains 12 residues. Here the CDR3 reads CASAIGATGYTF. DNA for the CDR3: TGTGCCTCAGCAATAGGGGCGACAGGCTACACCTTC.

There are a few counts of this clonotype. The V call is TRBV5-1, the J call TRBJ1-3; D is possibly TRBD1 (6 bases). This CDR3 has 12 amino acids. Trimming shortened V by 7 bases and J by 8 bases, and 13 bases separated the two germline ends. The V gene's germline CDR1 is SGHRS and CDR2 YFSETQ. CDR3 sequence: CASESRGYTIYF. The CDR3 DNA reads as TGCGCCAGCGAGTCCAGGGGCTACACCATATATTTT. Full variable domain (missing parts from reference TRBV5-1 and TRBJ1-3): KAGVTQTPRYLIKTRGQQVTLSCSPISGHRSVSWYQQTPGQGLQFLFEYFSETQRNKGNFPGRFSGRQFSNSRSEMNVSTLELGDSALYLCASESRGYTIYFGEGSWLTVV.

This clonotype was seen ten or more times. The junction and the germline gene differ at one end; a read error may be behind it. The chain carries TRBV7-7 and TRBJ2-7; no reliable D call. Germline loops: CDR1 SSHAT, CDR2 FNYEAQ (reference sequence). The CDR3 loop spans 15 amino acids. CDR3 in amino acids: CASSLQPVSRAEQYF. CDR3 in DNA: TGTGCTAGCAGCTTACAGCCAGTCAGCCGGGCCGAGCAGTACTTC. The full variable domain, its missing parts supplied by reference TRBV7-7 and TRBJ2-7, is GAGVSQSPRYKVTKRGQDVTLRCDPISSHATLYWYQQALGQGPEFLTYFNYEAQPDKSGLPSDRFSAERPEGSISTLTIQRTEQRDSAMYRCASSLQPVSRAEQYFGPGTRLTVT.

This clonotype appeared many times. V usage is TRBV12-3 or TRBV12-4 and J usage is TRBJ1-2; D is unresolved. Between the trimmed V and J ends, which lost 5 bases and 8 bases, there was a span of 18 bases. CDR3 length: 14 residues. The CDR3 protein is CASSPLGIRRGYTF. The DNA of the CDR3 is TGTGCCAGCAGTCCATTAGGGATCCGAAGAGGCTACACCTTC.

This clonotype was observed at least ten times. CDR3 nucleotide sequence: TGTGCCAGCAGGGAGGGAACTGAAAAACTGTTTTTT. Its protein product is CASREGTEKLFF. The chain combines TRBV6-6 with TRBJ1-4; D gene uncertain. This CDR3 is built from 12 residues. CDR1 MNHNY and CDR2 SVGAGI come from the germline V gene (reference sequence). Trimming shortened V by 6 bases and J by 7 bases, and 9 bases separated the two germline ends.

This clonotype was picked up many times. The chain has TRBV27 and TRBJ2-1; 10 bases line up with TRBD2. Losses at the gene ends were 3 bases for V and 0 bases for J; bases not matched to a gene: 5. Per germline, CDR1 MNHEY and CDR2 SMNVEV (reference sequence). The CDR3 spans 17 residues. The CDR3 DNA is TGTGCCAGCAGTTTGTTACCTAGCGGGAGCTCCTACAATGAGCAGTTCTTC. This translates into CASSLLPSGSSYNEQFF.

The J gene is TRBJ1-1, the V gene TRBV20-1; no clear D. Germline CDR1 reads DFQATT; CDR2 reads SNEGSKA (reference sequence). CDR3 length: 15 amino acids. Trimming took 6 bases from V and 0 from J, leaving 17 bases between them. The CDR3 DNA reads TGCAGTGCCCCGAGGCTAGGGCCGATGAACACTGAAGCTTTCTTT. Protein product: CSAPRLGPMNTEAFF.

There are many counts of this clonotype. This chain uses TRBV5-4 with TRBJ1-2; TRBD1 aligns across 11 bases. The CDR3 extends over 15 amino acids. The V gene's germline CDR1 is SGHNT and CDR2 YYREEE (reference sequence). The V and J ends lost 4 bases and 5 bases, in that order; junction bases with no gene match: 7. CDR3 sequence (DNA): TGTGCCAGCAGCACGGGACAGGGGGGCCAATATGGCTACACCTTC. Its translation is CASSTGQGGQYGYTF.

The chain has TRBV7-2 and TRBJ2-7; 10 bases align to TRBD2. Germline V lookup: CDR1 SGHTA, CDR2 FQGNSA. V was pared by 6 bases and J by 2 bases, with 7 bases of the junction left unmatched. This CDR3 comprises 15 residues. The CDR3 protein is CASRIRTSGAYEQYF. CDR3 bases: TGTGCCAGCAGAATTCGGACTAGCGGCGCCTACGAGCAGTACTTC. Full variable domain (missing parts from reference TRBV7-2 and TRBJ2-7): GAGVSQSPSNKVTEKGKDVELRCDPISGHTALYWYRQSLGQGLEFLIYFQGNSAPDKSGLPSDRFSAERTGGSVSTLTIQRTQQEDSAVYLCASRIRTSGAYEQYFGPGTRLTVT.

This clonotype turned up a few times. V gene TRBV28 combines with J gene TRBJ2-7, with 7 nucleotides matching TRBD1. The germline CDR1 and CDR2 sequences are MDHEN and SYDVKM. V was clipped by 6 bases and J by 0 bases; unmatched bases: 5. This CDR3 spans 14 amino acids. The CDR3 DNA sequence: TGTGCCAGCAGCCTGGACAGGTTCTCCTACGAGCAGTACTTC. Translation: CASSLDRFSYEQYF.

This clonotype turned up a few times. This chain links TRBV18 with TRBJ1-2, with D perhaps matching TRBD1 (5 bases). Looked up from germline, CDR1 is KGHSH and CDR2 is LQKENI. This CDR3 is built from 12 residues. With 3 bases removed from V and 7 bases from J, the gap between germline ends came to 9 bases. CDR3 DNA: TGTGCCAGCTCACCTAGGGGAATTGGCTACACCTTC. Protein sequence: CASSPRGIGYTF.

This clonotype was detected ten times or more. The CDR3 protein is CASRNSAYLSYNEQFF. The DNA for the CDR3 is TGTGCCAGCAGGAACAGCGCGTACCTCTCCTACAATGAGCAGTTCTTC. The rearrangement links TRBV28 to TRBJ2-1; D gene unclear. This CDR3 has 16 residues. V lost 6 bases to trimming and J lost 0 bases, with 15 bases between them. Per the germline V gene, CDR1 is MDHEN and CDR2 is SYDVKM. The full variable domain, its missing parts supplied by reference TRBV28 and TRBJ2-1, is DVKVTQSSRYLVKRTGEKVFLECVQDMDHENMFWYRQDPGLGLRLIYFSYDVKMKEKGDIPEGYSVSREKKERFSLILESASTNQTSMYLCASRNSAYLSYNEQFFGPGTRLTVL.

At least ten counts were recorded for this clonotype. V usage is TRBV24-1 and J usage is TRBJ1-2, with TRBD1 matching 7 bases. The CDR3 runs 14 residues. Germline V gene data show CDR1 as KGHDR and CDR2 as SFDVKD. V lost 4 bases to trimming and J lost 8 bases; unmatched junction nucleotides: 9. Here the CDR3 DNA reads TGTGCCACCAGTGACCCCGACAGGGAACGGGGCTACACCTTC. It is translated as CATSDPDRERGYTF.